This TCR beta chain originates from a study of blood T cell repertoires in COVID-19. Whole-study context: The United States, Italy and Spain supplied acute and convalescent COVID-19 samples. The cDNA or gDNA used as material had been derived from T cells, B-cell-depleted T cells, or PBMCs.

Authors' processing steps: Reference gene primers were amplified, and this amplification served to estimate nucleated cell counts. Profiled with immunoSEQ multiplex PCR; TCRdb holds only in-frame clones, not every one. V and J calls and clone size are those listed in that table; D and trimming were worked out from the DNA. The sample holds tens of thousands of clones, approximately 92% seen once. Trimming took 4 bases from V and 5 from J; bases not matched to a gene: 3. CDR1 and CDR2 (germline): KGHDR, SFDVKD. This CDR3 comprises 14 residues. The TCR sequence derives from a man aged 60 to 75 with acute or convalescent COVID-19. The chain joins TRBV24-1 to TRBJ1-5; TRBD1 matches at 8 bases. The sequencing input was peripheral blood. The CDR3 here is CATSDSDRDQPQHF. The CDR3 DNA is TGTGCCACCAGTGACTCGGACAGGGATCAGCCCCAGCATTTT.